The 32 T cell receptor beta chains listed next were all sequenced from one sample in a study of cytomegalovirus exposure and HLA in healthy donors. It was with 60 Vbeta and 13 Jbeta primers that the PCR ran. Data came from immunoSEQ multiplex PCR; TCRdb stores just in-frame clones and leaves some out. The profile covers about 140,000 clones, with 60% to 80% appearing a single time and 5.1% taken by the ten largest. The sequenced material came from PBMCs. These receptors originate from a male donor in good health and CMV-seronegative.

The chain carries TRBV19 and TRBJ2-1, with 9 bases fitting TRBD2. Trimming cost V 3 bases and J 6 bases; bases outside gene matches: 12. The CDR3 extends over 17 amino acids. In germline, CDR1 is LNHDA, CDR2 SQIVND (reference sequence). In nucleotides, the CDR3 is TGTGCCAGTAGTATGTCAGCCCCGCGGGGGGGACTCAATGAGCAGTTCTTC. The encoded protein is CASSMSAPRGGLNEQFF.

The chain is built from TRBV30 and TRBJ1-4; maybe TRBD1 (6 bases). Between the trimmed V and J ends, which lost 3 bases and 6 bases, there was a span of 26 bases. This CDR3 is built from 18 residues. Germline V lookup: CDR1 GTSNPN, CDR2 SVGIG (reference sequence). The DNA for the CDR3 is TGTGCCTGGAGCACGGAACGCCTCACAGGGAAGGGGGATGAAAAACTGTTTTTT. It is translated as CAWSTERLTGKGDEKLFF. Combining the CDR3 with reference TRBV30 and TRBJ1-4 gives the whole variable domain SQTIHQWPATLVQPVGSPLSLECTVEGTSNPNLYWYRQAAGRGLQLLFYSVGIGQISSEVPQNLSASRPQDRQFILSSKKLLLSDSGFYLCAWSTERLTGKGDEKLFFGSGTQLSVL.

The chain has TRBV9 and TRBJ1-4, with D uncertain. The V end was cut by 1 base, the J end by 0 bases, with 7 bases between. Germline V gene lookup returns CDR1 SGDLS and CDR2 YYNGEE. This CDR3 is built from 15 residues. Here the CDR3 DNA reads TGTGCCAGCAGCGTATCGGGAGCAACTAATGAAAAACTGTTTTTT. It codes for CASSVSGATNEKLFF.

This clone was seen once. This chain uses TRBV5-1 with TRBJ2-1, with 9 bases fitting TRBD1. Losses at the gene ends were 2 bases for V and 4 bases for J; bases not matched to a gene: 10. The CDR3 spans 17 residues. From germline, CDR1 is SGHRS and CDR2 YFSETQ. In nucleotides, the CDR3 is TGCGCCAGCAGCTTTAACCCGGGACAGGGACCTTACAATGAGCAGTTCTTC. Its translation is CASSFNPGQGPYNEQFF.

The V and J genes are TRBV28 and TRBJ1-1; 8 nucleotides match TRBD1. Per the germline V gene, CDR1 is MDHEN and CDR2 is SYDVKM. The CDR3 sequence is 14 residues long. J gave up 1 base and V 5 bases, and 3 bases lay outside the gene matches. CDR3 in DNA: TGTGCCAGCAGTCCCGGGACAGGGAACACTGAAGCTTTCTTT. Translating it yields CASSPGTGNTEAFF.

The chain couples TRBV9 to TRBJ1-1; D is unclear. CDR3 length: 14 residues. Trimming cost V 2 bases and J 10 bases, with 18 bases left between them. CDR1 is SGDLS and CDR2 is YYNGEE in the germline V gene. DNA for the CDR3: TGTGCCAGCAGCGTCAATACAGAGGTTGAGGGAGCTTTCTTT. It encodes CASSVNTEVEGAFF. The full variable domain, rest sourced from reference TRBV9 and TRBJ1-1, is DSGVTQTPKHLITATGQRVTLRCSPRSGDLSVYWYQQSLDQGLQFLIQYYNGEERAKGNILERFSAQQFPDLHSELNLSSLELGDSALYFCASSVNTEVEGAFFGQGTRLTVV.

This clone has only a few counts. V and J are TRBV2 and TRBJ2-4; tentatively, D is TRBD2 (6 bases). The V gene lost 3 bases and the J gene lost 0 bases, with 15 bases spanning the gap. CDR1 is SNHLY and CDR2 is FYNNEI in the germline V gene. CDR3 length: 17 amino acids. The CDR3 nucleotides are TGTGCCAGCAGTGAGGAGGGTGGATCCATAGCCAAAAACATTCAGTACTTC. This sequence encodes CASSEEGGSIAKNIQYF.

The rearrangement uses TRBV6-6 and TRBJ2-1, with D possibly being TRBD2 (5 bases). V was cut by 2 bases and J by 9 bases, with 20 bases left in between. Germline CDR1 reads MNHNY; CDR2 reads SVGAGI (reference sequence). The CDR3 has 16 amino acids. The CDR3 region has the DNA TGTGCCAGCAGTTACCCCCCAGAGGTCCGGGGTGGTGAGCAGTTCTTC. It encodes CASSYPPEVRGGEQFF.

The chain's CDR3 is CASSPSTGYYGYTF. As DNA, the CDR3 is TGTGCCAGCAGCCCCTCTACGGGATATTATGGCTACACCTTC. The gene calls are TRBV13 and TRBJ1-2; no definite D call. V lost 5 bases and J 5 bases, leaving 15 bases between the germline ends. From germline, CDR1 is PRHDT and CDR2 FYEKMQ (reference sequence). This CDR3 is built from 14 residues. The entire variable domain, with the rest obtained from reference TRBV13 and TRBJ1-2, is as follows: AAGVIQSPRHLIKEKRETATLKCYPIPRHDTVYWYQQGPGQDPQFLISFYEKMQSDKGSIPDRFSAQQFSDYHSELNMSSLELGDSALYFCASSPSTGYYGYTFGSGTRLTVV.

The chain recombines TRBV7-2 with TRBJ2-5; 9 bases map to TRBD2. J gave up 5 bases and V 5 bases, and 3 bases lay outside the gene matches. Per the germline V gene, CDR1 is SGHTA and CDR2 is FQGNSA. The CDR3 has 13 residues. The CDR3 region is CASSGGTSETQYF. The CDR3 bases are TGTGCCAGCAGCGGCGGGACTAGCGAGACCCAGTACTTC.

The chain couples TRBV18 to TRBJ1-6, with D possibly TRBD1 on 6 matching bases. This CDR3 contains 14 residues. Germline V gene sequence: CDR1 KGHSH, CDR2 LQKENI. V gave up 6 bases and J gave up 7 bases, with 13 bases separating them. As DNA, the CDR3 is TGTGCCAGCTCCTTCGCAGGGGAGAATTCACCCCTCCACTTT. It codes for CASSFAGENSPLHF.

Here the CDR3 reads CASSGPGTGPYEQYF. CDR3 nucleotide sequence: TGTGCCAGCAGTGGGCCCGGGACAGGTCCCTACGAGCAGTACTTC. The chain employs TRBV6-5 and TRBJ2-7; 8 bases align to TRBD1. Trimming at V came to 5 bases and at J to 2 bases, leaving 8 bases not matched to a gene. The CDR3 covers 15 residues. In germline, CDR1 is MNHEY, CDR2 SVGAGI.

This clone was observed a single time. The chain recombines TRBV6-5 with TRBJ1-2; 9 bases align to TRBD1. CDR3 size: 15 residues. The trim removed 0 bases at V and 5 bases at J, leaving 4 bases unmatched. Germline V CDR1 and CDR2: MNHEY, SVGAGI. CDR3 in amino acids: CASSYSGTGRYGYTF. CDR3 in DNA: TGTGCCAGCAGTTACTCCGGGACAGGGAGGTATGGCTACACCTTC.

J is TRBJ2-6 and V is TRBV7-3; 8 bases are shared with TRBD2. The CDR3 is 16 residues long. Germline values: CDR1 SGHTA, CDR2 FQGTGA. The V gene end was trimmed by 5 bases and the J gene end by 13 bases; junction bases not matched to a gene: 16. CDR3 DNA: TGTGCCAGCAGCCCCGGGGGGGAAGGGACTTGGGAAGTCCTGACTTTC. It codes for CASSPGGEGTWEVLTF.

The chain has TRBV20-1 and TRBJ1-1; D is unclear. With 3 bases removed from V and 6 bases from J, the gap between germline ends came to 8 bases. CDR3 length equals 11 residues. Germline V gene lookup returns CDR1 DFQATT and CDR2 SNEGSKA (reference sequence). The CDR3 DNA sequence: TGCAGTGCTAGCAGTATTCCTGAAGCTTTCTTT. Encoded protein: CSASSIPEAFF.

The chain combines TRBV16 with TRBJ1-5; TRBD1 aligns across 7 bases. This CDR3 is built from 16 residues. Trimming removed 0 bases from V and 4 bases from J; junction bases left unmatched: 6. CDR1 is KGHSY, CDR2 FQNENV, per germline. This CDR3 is CASSQSTADRNQPQHF. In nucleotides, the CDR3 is TGTGCCAGCAGCCAATCGACGGCGGACAGGAATCAGCCCCAGCATTTT. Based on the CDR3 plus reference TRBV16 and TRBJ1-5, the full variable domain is GEEVAQTPKHLVRGEGQKAKLYCAPIKGHSYVFWYQQVLKNEFKFLISFQNENVFDETGMPKERFSAKCLPNSPCSLEIQATKLEDSAVYFCASSQSTADRNQPQHFGDGTRLSIL.

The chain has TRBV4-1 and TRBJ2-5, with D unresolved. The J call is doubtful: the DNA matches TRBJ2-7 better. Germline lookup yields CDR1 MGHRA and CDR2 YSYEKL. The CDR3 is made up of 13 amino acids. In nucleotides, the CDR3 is TGCGCCAGCAGCCAAGATTCGCATGTCGAGCAGTACTTC. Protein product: CASSQDSHVEQYF.

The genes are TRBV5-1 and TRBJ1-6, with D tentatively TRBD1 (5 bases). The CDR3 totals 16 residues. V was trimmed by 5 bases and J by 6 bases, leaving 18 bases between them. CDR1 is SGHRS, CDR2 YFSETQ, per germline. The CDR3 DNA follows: TGCGCCAGCAGAAAAGGGGTGGGGCAGACTAATTCACCCCTCCACTTT. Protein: CASRKGVGQTNSPLHF.

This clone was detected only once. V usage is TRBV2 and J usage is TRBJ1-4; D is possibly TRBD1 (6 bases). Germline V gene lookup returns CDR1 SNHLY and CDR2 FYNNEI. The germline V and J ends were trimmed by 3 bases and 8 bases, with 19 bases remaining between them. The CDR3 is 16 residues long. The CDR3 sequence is CASSEGLAGVGEKLFF. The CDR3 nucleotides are TGTGCCAGCAGTGAGGGGTTGGCAGGGGTAGGCGAAAAACTGTTTTTT.

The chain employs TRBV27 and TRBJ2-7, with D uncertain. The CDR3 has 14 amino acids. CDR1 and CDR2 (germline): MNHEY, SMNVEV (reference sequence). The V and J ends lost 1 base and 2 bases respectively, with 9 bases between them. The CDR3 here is CASSLFPRTYEQYF. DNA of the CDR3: TGTGCCAGCAGTTTATTCCCCAGGACCTACGAGCAGTACTTC.

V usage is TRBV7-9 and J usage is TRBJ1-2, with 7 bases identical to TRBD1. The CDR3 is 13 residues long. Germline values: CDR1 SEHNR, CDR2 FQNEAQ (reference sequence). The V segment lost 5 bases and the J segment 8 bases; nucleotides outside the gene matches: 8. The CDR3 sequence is CASSPEGGWGYTF. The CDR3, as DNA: TGTGCCAGCAGCCCTGAAGGGGGCTGGGGCTACACCTTC.

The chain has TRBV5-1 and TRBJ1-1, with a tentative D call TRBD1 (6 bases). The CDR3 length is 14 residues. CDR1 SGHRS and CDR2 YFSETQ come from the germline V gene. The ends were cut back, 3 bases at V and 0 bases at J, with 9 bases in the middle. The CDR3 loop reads CASSSGELNTEAFF. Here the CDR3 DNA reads TGCGCCAGCAGCTCAGGGGAACTGAACACTGAAGCTTTCTTT.

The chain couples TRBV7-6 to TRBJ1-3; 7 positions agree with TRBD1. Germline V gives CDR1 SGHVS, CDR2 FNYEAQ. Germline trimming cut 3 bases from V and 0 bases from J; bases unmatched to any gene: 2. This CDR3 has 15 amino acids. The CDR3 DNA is TGTGCCAGCAGCTTTGACAGGGACTCTGGAAACACCATATATTTT. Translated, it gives CASSFDRDSGNTIYF.

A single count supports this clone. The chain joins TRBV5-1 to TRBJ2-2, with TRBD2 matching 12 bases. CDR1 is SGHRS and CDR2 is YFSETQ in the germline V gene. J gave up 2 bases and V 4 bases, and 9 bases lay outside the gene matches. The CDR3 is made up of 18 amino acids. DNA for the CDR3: TGCGCCAGCAGCATTCTGACTAGCGGGGGAACAAACACCGGGGAGCTGTTTTTT. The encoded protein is CASSILTSGGTNTGELFF.

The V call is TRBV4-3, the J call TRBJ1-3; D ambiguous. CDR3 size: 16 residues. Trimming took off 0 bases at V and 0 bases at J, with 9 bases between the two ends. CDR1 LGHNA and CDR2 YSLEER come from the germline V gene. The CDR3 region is CASSQDHVSSGNTIYF. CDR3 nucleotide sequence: TGCGCCAGCAGCCAAGATCACGTGAGCTCTGGAAACACCATATATTTT.

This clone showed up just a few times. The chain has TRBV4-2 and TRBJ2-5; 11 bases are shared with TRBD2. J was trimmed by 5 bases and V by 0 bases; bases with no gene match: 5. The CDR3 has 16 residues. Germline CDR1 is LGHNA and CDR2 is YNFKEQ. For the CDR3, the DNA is TGTGCCAGCAGCCAAGATGGGACTAGCGGAGGGGAGACCCAGTACTTC. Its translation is CASSQDGTSGGETQYF.

DNA of the CDR3: TGTGCCTGGAAGACTGGGGGGAGGTCTAACTATGGCTACACCTTC. It specifies CAWKTGGRSNYGYTF. The J gene is TRBJ1-2, the V gene TRBV30, with a weak D call TRBD1 (5 bases). The germline CDR1 and CDR2 sequences are GTSNPN and SVGIG (reference sequence). V lost 4 bases and J lost 0, with 15 bases in between. This CDR3 is 15 amino acids long.

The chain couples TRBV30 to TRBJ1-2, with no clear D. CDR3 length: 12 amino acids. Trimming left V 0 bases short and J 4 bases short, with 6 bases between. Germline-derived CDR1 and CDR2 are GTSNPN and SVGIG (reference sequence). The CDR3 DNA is TGTGCCTGGAGTGTAACCGGCTATGGCTACACCTTC. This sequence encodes CAWSVTGYGYTF.

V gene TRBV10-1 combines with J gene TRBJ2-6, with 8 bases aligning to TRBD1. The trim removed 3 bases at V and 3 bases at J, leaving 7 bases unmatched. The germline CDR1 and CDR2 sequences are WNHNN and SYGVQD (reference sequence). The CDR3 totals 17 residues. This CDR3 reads CASSESDRVGGANVLTF. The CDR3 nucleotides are TGCGCCAGCAGTGAATCGGACAGGGTCGGTGGGGCCAACGTCCTGACTTTC.

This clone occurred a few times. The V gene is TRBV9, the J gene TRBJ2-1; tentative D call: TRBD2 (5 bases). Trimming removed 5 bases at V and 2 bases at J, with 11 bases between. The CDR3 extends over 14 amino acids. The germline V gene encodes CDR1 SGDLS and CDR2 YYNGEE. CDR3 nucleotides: TGTGCCAGCAGTTATTCCGGGACCTACAATGAGCAGTTCTTC. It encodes CASSYSGTYNEQFF.

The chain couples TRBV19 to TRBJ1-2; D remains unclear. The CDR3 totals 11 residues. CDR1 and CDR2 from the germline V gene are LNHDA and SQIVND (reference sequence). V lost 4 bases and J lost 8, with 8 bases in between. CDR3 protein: CASSTPRGYTF. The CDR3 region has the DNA TGTGCCAGTAGTACCCCTAGGGGCTACACCTTC.

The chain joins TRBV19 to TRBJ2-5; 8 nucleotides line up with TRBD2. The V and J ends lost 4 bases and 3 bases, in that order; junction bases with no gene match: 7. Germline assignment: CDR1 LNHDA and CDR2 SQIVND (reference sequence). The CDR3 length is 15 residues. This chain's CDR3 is CASSTIPGGEETQYF. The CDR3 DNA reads TGTGCCAGTAGTACCATTCCCGGGGGGGAAGAGACCCAGTACTTC.